Listed below are T cell receptor beta chains from one sample, sequenced in a study of blood T cell repertoires in COVID-19. TCRdb's copy holds only in-frame clones and misses some; the assay was immunoSEQ multiplex PCR. The table shows hundreds of thousands of clones, with around four fifths occurring only once. The specimen was peripheral blood. Source of these receptors: a woman aged 40 to 50 with active or convalescent COVID-19. The CDR3 runs from the conserved cysteine through the conserved F or W. Each record gives: V gene, D gene, clone size, J gene, CDR3 protein, CDR3 DNA. A D gene is named only where the DNA matches it firmly. Rows give clone size only sometimes, using once, few, many, or a class for an expanded clone.

>TRBV7-2|-|-|TRBJ2-5
CASSLSGKETQYF
TGTGCCAGCAGCTTATCCGGGAAAGAGACCCAGTACTTC
>TRBV6-5|-|few|TRBJ1-2
CASSYSALRREGYTF
TGTGCCAGCAGTTACTCAGCTCTGCGTCGGGAGGGCTACACCTTC
>TRBV4-3|TRBD1|-|TRBJ1-2
CASSQDPGQGSSYGYTF
TGCGCCAGCAGCCAAGATCCGGGACAGGGGTCGTCGTATGGCTACACCTTC
>TRBV28|TRBD2|many|TRBJ2-3
CASSSGLAGADDTQYF
TGTGCCAGCAGTTCGGGACTAGCGGGGGCCGATGATACGCAGTATTTT
>TRBV10-1|-|few|TRBJ2-2
CASSEPGVGTGELFF
TGCGCCAGCAGTGAACCAGGGGTAGGAACCGGGGAGCTGTTTTTT
>TRBV24-1|-|-|TRBJ1-2
CATSDSTLTEVGYTF
TGTGCCACCAGTGATTCAACCCTCACAGAAGTTGGCTACACCTTC
>TRBV6-2/TRBV6-3|TRBD2|-|TRBJ2-1
CASRPSGGMGDEQFF
TGTGCCAGCAGGCCTAGCGGGGGGATGGGGGATGAGCAGTTCTTC
>TRBV14|-|once|TRBJ2-7
CASSLRGRETYEQYF
TGTGCCAGCAGCCTGAGAGGCAGGGAAACCTACGAGCAGTACTTC
>TRBV5-4|-|once|TRBJ2-1
CASSLQGSNYNEQFF
TGTGCCAGCAGCTTACAGGGCTCAAACTACAATGAGCAGTTCTTC
>TRBV7-3|-|few|TRBJ1-2
CASSSPGRTTSNYGYTF
TGTGCCAGCAGCTCACCCGGCCGGACAACTTCTAACTATGGCTACACCTTC
>TRBV24-1|-|-|TRBJ2-2
CATSDTTVGPGELFF
TGTGCCACCAGTGACACTACAGTGGGGCCCGGGGAGCTGTTTTTT
>TRBV6-5|TRBD1|-|TRBJ1-5
CASSYPTGNNQPQHF
TGTGCCAGCAGTTATCCGACAGGGAACAATCAGCCCCAGCATTTT
>TRBV6-2/TRBV6-3|-|-|TRBJ1-3
CASSFDSSGNTIYF
TGTGCCAGCAGTTTCGACAGCTCTGGAAACACCATATATTTT
>TRBV6-5|TRBD1|-|TRBJ1-5
CASRGTVSNQPQHF
TGTGCCAGCAGGGGGACAGTGAGCAATCAGCCCCAGCATTTT
>TRBV6-2/TRBV6-3|TRBD1|-|TRBJ1-5
CASSYSIGTDPNQPQHF
TGTGCCAGCAGTTACTCGATCGGGACAGATCCCAATCAGCCCCAGCATTTT
>TRBV7-8|TRBD1|-|TRBJ1-4
CASSSRTGSNEKLFF
TGTGCCAGCAGCTCCCGGACAGGATCTAATGAAAAACTGTTTTTT
>TRBV3-1/TRBV3-2|TRBD1|-|TRBJ2-5
CASSSRYRGETQYF
TGTGCCAGCAGCAGCCGATACAGGGGTGAGACCCAGTACTTC
>TRBV7-2|TRBD1|-|TRBJ1-3
CASSHRGVLSGNTIYF
TGTGCCAGCAGCCACAGGGGGGTACTCTCTGGAAACACCATATATTTT
>TRBV7-2|-|-|TRBJ1-2
CASSLAREGGYTF
TGTGCCAGCAGCTTAGCCAGGGAAGGCGGCTACACCTTC
>TRBV2|-|-|TRBJ2-2
CASSSRDSKNTGELFF
TGTGCCAGCAGTTCCCGGGACTCCAAGAACACCGGGGAGCTGTTTTTT
>TRBV6-5|-|few|TRBJ1-2
CASSFGFSGGYTF
TGTGCCAGCAGCTTCGGGTTCTCGGGTGGCTACACCTTC
>TRBV19|-|-|TRBJ1-1
CASSISSNSNTEAFF
TGTGCCAGTAGTATCAGCTCGAACAGCAACACTGAAGCTTTCTTT
>TRBV19|TRBD1|-|TRBJ1-5
CASRGAGQGNQPQHF
TGTGCCAGTAGAGGGGCCGGACAGGGCAATCAGCCCCAGCATTTT
>TRBV5-1|TRBD1|-|TRBJ1-4
CASRSAGGASTNEKLFF
TGCGCCAGCAGGTCGGCAGGGGGCGCGTCAACTAATGAAAAACTGTTTTTT
>TRBV10-3|-|-|TRBJ1-2
CAISERGTNYGYTF
TGTGCCATCAGTGAGCGGGGGACTAACTATGGCTACACCTTC
>TRBV14|-|-|TRBJ2-5
CASSRQRTQYF
TGTGCCAGCAGCCGCCAGCGGACCCAGTACTTC
>TRBV11-3|-|-|TRBJ2-2
CASSLRGTASGELFF
TGTGCCAGCAGCTTACGCGGGACCGCGAGCGGGGAGCTGTTTTTT
>TRBV30|-|-|TRBJ1-2
CACVVNYGYTF
TGTGCCTGCGTTGTTAACTATGGCTACACCTTC
>TRBV19|-|once|TRBJ1-2
CASSIRTANYGYTF
TGTGCCAGTAGTATTAGGACAGCTAACTATGGCTACACCTTC
>TRBV6-5|-|-|TRBJ1-1
CATEGDASSDEAFF
TGTGCCACAGAGGGAGATGCGTCTAGTGATGAAGCTTTCTTT
>TRBV2|-|-|TRBJ1-4
CASTGNGEKLFF
TGTGCCAGCACCGGGAACGGTGAAAAACTGTTTTTT